The 3 T cell receptor beta chains below come from one sample, sequenced in a study of shared clonotypes between healthy human individuals. Produced via immunoSEQ multiplex PCR; TCRdb's table is partial and in-frame only. The table includes some 2,500,000 clones, roughly 93% detected once. The source material was naive CD4+ T cells from PBMCs. Subset defined: CD45RA+ positively selected. The source of these receptors is a man between 18 and 35 years old in good health. Some clones in this sample may be carry-over from other donors' samples.

Details on this clone: The same CDR3 arises from other DNA sequences in this sample as well. V usage is TRBV5-1 and J usage is TRBJ1-2; 7 bases align to TRBD1. This CDR3 contains 14 residues. With V trimmed by 2 bases and J by 2 bases, 3 bases remained unmatched. Looked up from germline, CDR1 is SGHRS and CDR2 is YFSETQ. The chain's CDR3 is CASSLTTGNYGYTF. CDR3 coding DNA: TGCGCCAGCAGCTTAACGACAGGGAACTATGGCTACACCTTC.

This clone was recorded only once. Other DNA sequences in the sample encode the same CDR3. The V gene is TRBV5-4, the J gene TRBJ2-2; TRBD1 matches 10 bases. The V gene end was trimmed by 2 bases and the J gene end by 4 bases; junction bases not matched to a gene: 2. This CDR3 contains 15 residues. CDR1 and CDR2 from the germline V gene are SGHNT and YYREEE (reference sequence). In nucleotides, the CDR3 is TGTGCCAGCAGCTTAGGACAGGGGGGCACCGGGGAGCTGTTTTTT. Protein: CASSLGQGGTGELFF.

V gene TRBV4-2 combines with J gene TRBJ2-7, with D perhaps TRBD1 (7 bases). The CDR3 extends over 16 amino acids. V was pared by 4 bases and J by 4 bases, with 20 bases between. Germline-derived CDR1 and CDR2 are LGHNA and YNFKEQ. The CDR3 is CASSRAAGQGGYEQYF. The CDR3 coding sequence is TGTGCCAGCAGCCGCGCAGCTGGGCAGGGGGGTTACGAGCAGTACTTC.